A selection of T cell receptor beta chains follows, all from one sample in a study of long-term antiretroviral therapy in people with HIV. The repertoire was sequenced with immunoSEQ multiplex PCR; TCRdb's copy has only in-frame clones and lacks some. The sample contains just under 40,000 clones, 75% to 90% of which appear only once. The sample here was unsorted PBMCs, taken just before starting antiretroviral therapy. These receptor sequences come from a woman aged 18-30 years with HIV. Each CDR3 is given with its conserved first and last residue. Size is stated for part of the rows, as once, few or many counts, or as a class when the clone is expanded.

>TRBV11-3|TRBJ2-5|-
CASSLDSQETQYF
>TRBV15|TRBJ1-1|-
CATSRVSPGNTEAFF
>TRBV10-1|TRBJ1-2|-
CASSEYRRRREGYTF
>TRBV7-8|TRBJ1-5|few
CASSSDRNQPQHF
>TRBV2|TRBJ2-7|few
CASSELPEGDRGYEQYF
>TRBV7-9|TRBJ2-1|-
CASSLDGGGEFF
>TRBV9|TRBJ2-3|-
CASSEASGFTDTQYF
>TRBV9|TRBJ2-3|-
CASSVSPRVGTRTDTQYF
>TRBV4-2|TRBJ1-1|-
CASSQEILNTEAFF
>TRBV7-9|TRBJ1-3|-
CASSLMGNSGNTIYF
>TRBV6-6|TRBJ2-2|-
CASSFQGLTGELFF
>TRBV10-3|TRBJ1-2|-
CAISDGVGYGYTF
>TRBV28|TRBJ1-1|-
CASSLESPEAFF
>TRBV4-1|TRBJ2-7|-
CASSQERTSYGVAYEQYF
>TRBV29-1|TRBJ2-7|-
CSGTAGEAYEQYF
>TRBV5-6|TRBJ1-3|-
CASSFGNTIYF
>TRBV15|TRBJ1-1|-
CATSRGAVNTEAFF
>TRBV7-3|TRBJ1-5|-
CASSSLLGNQPQHF
>TRBV4-3|TRBJ2-7|-
CASSQARREYEQYF
>TRBV19|TRBJ2-5|-
CASSPLRGPGETQYF
>TRBV5-1|TRBJ2-3|-
CASSPRRSGTDTQYF
>TRBV5-1|TRBJ1-2|-
CASSPARTGDGYTF
>TRBV7-9|TRBJ2-7|few
CASSPLGRGEIEQYF
>TRBV7-9|TRBJ1-4|-
CASSPHIATNEKLFF
>TRBV5-6|TRBJ1-2|-
CASSRDRASYGYTF
>TRBV27|TRBJ1-2|-
CASSFHAGDGYTF
>TRBV29-1|TRBJ1-1|-
CSVAVKYGTFEAFF
>TRBV27|TRBJ2-3|-
CASSLGSANTDTQYF
>TRBV5-1|TRBJ1-4|once
CASSLGGSEKLFF
>TRBV5-1|TRBJ1-2|few
CASSWDSYGYTF
>TRBV6-4|TRBJ2-1|-
CASSEGPPREQFF
>TRBV5-5|TRBJ2-7|few
CASRDPSGEQYF
>TRBV11-2|TRBJ1-5|-
CASSSPKGDRLLVQPQHF
>TRBV6-6|TRBJ1-2|-
CASSYSRQGPNYGYTF
>TRBV11-2|TRBJ2-3|-
CASSITKTLDTQYF
>TRBV18|TRBJ2-1|-
CASSPAGGRDHNEQFF
>TRBV19|TRBJ1-4|-
CASSIRGVRGTNEKLFF
>TRBV5-1|TRBJ2-2|few
CASHEDRTNTGELFF
>TRBV5-1|TRBJ2-5|-
CASSSAGPNQETQYF
>TRBV7-3|TRBJ2-1|-
CASSLSRDREQFF
>TRBV5-6|TRBJ2-7|-
CASSLEILAGMVEQYF
>TRBV4-1|TRBJ1-5|-
CASSQRYRAGGNQPQHF
>TRBV9|TRBJ2-5|-
CASSVERDNQETQYF
>TRBV2|TRBJ2-7|-
CASRAVPEYEQYF
>TRBV5-1|TRBJ2-2|-
CASSLSGKNTGELFF
>TRBV28|TRBJ2-7|-
CASSLFTGRGADEQYF
>TRBV7-2|TRBJ2-5|-
CASSPSRAQETQYF
>TRBV11-2|TRBJ2-7|-
CASSARLAGASYEQYF
>TRBV4-3|TRBJ2-7|-
CASSQDVASGDYEQYF